This T cell receptor (beta chain) derives from a study of immune heterogeneity within non-small cell lung tumors. Whole-study results and caveats: High-frequency T-cell receptor beta clonotypes were largely distinct between individual patients.

Ten or more counts support this clonotype. The antigen is not known. It was with 32 V and 13 J primers that multiplex PCR amplified TCR beta CDR3. TCRdb analysed the multiplex PCR reads with MiXCR anew, one entry per CDR3 protein. This sample has roughly 5,000 distinct CDR3 sequences, with more than 20% found just once. Genomic DNA extracted from bulk tumor tissue served as template. A total of 550 to 650 ng was used per sample. Biopsies that were spaced far apart were taken, several per primary tumor, during surgery. Untreated, newly diagnosed non-small cell lung cancer patients underwent curative surgery. J was trimmed by 6 bases and V by 6 bases; bases with no gene match: 9. Germline V gene lookup returns CDR1 SNHLY and CDR2 FYNNEI. The CDR3 loop spans 14 amino acids.

This chain connects TRBV2 to TRBJ2-3; 7 bases are shared with TRBD1. The origin of this receptor is a man in his fifties or sixties with non-small cell lung cancer. Sample: lung tumor tissue. CDR3 bases: TGTGCCAGCAGCGACAGGGTCAGAGGGGATACGCAGTATTTT. It codes for CASSDRVRGDTQYF.